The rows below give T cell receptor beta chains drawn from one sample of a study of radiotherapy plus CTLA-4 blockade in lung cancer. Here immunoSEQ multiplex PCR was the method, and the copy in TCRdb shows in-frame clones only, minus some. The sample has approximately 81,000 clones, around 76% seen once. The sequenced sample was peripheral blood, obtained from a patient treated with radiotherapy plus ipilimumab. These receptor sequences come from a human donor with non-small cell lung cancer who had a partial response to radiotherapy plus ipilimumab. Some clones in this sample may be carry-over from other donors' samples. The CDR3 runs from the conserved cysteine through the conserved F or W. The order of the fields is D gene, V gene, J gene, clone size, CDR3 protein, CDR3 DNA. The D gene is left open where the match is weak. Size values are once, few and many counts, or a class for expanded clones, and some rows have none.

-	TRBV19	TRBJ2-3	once	CATAEQGPDTQYF	TGTGCCACCGCCGAACAGGGTCCAGATACGCAGTATTTT
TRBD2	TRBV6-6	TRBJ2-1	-	CASSYPGLAGRDEQFF	TGTGCCAGCAGTTACCCCGGACTAGCTGGGAGGGATGAGCAGTTCTTC
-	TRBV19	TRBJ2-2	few	CASRVDRLPTGELFF	TGTGCCAGTAGGGTAGACAGGCTGCCCACCGGGGAGCTGTTTTTT
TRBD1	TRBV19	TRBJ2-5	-	CASSMGTAPETQYF	TGTGCCAGTAGTATGGGGACAGCCCCAGAGACCCAGTACTTC
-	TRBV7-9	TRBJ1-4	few	CASSSPFRQGSPEKLFF	TGTGCCAGCAGCTCCCCCTTTCGGCAGGGATCTCCTGAAAAACTGTTTTTT
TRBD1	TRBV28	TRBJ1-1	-	CASSPRRGLSDTEAFF	TGTGCCAGCAGTCCCCGCAGGGGGCTGTCGGACACTGAAGCTTTCTTT
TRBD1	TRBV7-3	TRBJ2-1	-	CASSLGTGTNEQFF	TGTGCCAGCAGCTTAGGGACAGGCACCAATGAGCAGTTCTTC
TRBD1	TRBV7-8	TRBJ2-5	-	CASSYTGTAETQYF	TGTGCCAGCAGCTACACCGGGACAGCGGAGACCCAGTACTTC
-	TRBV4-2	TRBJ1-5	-	CASSQDRGQPQHF	TGTGCCAGCAGCCAAGACAGGGGTCAGCCCCAGCATTTT
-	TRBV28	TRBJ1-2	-	CASRTGILYGYTF	TGTGCCAGTCGAACGGGGATCTTGTATGGCTACACCTTC
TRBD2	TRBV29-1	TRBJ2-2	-	CSTSSGRTGELFF	TGCAGTACATCTAGCGGGAGGACCGGGGAGCTGTTTTTT
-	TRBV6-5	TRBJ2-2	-	CASSPLATGELFF	TGTGCCAGCAGCCCCTTAGCAACGGGGGAGCTGTTTTTT
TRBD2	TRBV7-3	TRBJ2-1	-	CASSLGVAGAEQFF	TGTGCCAGCAGCTTGGGAGTAGCGGGGGCCGAGCAGTTCTTC
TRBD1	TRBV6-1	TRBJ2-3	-	CASIPGQGATDTQYF	TGTGCCAGCATTCCGGGACAGGGGGCCACAGATACGCAGTATTTT
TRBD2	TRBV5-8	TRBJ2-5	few	CASSFSGIRTQYF	TGTGCCAGCAGCTTTAGCGGGATACGGACCCAGTACTTC
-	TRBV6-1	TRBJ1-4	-	CASTSSGITEKLFF	TGTGCCAGCACCTCCTCGGGGATTACGGAAAAACTGTTTTTT
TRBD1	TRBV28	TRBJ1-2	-	CASSRADRGGYTF	TGTGCCAGCAGTCGGGCCGACAGGGGTGGCTACACCTTC
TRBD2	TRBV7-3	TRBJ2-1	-	CASSLSRLAALYNEQFF	TGTGCCAGCAGCTTATCCAGGCTAGCGGCTCTATACAATGAGCAGTTCTTC
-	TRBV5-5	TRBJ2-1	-	CASSLGGGVQYEQFF	TGTGCCAGCAGCTTGGGAGGCGGGGTCCAATATGAGCAGTTCTTC
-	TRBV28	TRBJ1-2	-	CASSFRDGGMGGYTF	TGTGCCAGCAGTTTTAGGGATGGAGGGATGGGGGGCTACACCTTC
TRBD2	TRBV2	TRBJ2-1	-	CASGVVLADNEQFF	TGTGCCAGCGGAGTGGTACTAGCGGACAATGAGCAGTTCTTC
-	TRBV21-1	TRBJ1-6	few	CASSKESGTGGGSYNSPLHF	TGTGCCAGCAGCAAAGAGTCCGGGACAGGAGGGGGTTCCTATAATTCACCCCTCCACTTT
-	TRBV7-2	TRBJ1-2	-	CASSSTRFYGYTF	TGTGCCAGCAGCTCGACTCGTTTCTATGGCTACACCTTC
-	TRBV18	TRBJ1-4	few	CASSTWTATNEKLFF	TGTGCCAGCTCAACCTGGACAGCAACTAATGAAAAACTGTTTTTT
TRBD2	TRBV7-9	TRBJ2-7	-	CASSLGLAGVIEQYF	TGTGCCAGCAGCTTAGGGCTAGCGGGAGTGATCGAGCAGTACTTC
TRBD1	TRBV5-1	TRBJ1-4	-	CASRVQGAVNEKLFF	TGCGCCAGCAGGGTGCAGGGGGCAGTTAATGAAAAACTGTTTTTT
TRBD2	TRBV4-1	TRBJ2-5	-	CASSQYASGGAWETQYF	TGCGCCAGCAGCCAATATGCTAGCGGGGGGGCCTGGGAGACCCAGTACTTC
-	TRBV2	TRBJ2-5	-	CASRSGYQETQYF	TGTGCCAGCAGGTCGGGGTACCAAGAGACCCAGTACTTC
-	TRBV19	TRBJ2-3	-	CASSIAPLGTQYF	TGTGCCAGTAGTATCGCCCCACTAGGTACGCAGTATTTT
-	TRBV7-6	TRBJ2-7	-	CASSLVSGRVASEQYF	TGTGCCAGCAGCTTAGTTAGCGGCAGGGTGGCAAGCGAGCAGTACTTC
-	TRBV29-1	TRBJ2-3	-	CSVETTDTQYF	TGCAGCGTTGAAACAACAGATACGCAGTATTTT
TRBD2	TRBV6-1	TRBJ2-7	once	CASIGGGASDEQYF	TGTGCCAGCATTGGGGGGGGTGCAAGCGACGAGCAGTACTTC
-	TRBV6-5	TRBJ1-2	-	CASSYDQNYGYTF	TGTGCCAGCAGTTACGATCAGAACTATGGCTACACCTTC
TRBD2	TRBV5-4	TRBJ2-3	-	CASSNSGGADTQYF	TGTGCCAGCAGCAATAGCGGGGGGGCGGATACGCAGTATTTT
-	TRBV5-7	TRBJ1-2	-	CASIPASSPNYGYTF	TGTGCCAGCATTCCCGCTAGTTCACCTAACTATGGCTACACCTTC
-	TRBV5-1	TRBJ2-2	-	CASSLAYRVGRSGELFF	TGCGCCAGCAGCTTGGCTTACCGGGTCGGCCGGTCCGGGGAGCTGTTTTTT
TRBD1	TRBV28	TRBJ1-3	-	CASSLAGGPSGNTIYF	TGTGCCAGCAGTTTGGCAGGGGGGCCCTCTGGAAACACCATATATTTT
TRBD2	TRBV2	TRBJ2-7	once	CASRKERGGTYEQYF	TGTGCCAGCAGAAAGGAGCGGGGGGGGACCTACGAGCAGTACTTC
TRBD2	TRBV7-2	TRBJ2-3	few	CASSLGSLAGGRADTQYF	TGTGCCAGCAGCTTAGGATCGCTAGCGGGAGGTAGGGCAGATACGCAGTATTTT
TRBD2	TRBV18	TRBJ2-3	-	CASSPRLGLAGSTDTQYF	TGTGCCAGCTCACCACGGCTGGGACTAGCGGGTAGCACAGATACGCAGTATTTT